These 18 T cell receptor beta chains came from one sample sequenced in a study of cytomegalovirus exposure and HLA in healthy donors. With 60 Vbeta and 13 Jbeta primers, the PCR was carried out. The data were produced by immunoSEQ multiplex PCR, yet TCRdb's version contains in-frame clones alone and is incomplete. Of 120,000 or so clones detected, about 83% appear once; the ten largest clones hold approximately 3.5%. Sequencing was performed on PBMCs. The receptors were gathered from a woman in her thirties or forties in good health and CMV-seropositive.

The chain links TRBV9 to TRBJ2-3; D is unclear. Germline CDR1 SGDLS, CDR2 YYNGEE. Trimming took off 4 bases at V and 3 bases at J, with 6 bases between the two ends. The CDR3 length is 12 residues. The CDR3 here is CASSPETDTQYF. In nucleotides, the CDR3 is TGTGCCAGCAGCCCCGAGACAGATACGCAGTATTTT.

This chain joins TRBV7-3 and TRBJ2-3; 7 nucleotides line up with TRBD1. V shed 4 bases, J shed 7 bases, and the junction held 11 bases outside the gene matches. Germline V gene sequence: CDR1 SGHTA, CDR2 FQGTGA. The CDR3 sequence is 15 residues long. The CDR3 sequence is CASSYTGVTGNTQYF. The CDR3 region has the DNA TGTGCCAGCAGCTATACAGGGGTGACGGGGAATACGCAGTATTTT.

The CDR3 spells CASSTGSREKLFF. CDR3 DNA: TGTGCCAGTAGTACGGGATCGAGGGAAAAACTGTTTTTT. The chain employs TRBV19 and TRBJ1-4, with no clear D. Germline lookup yields CDR1 LNHDA and CDR2 SQIVND (reference sequence). Trimming stripped 4 bases from V and 8 bases from J, with 11 bases between. The CDR3 is 13 residues long. Looking up the rest from reference TRBV19 and TRBJ1-4 gives the full variable domain: DGGITQSPKYLFRKEGQNVTLSCEQNLNHDAMYWYRQDPGQGLRLIYYSQIVNDFQKGDIAEGYSVSREKKESFPLTVTSAQKNPTAFYLCASSTGSREKLFFGSGTQLSVL.

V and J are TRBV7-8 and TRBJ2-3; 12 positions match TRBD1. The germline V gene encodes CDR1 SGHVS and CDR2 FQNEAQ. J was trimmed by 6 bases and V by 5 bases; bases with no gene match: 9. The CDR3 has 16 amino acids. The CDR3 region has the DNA TGTGCCAGCAGCGTATCCGGGACAGGGGGCCCCGATACGCAGTATTTT. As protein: CASSVSGTGGPDTQYF. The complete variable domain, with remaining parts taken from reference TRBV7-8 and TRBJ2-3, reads GAGVSQSPRYKVAKRGQDVALRCDPISGHVSLFWYQQALGQGPEFLTYFQNEAQLDKSGLPSDRFFAERPEGSVSTLKIQRTQQEDSAVYLCASSVSGTGGPDTQYFGPGTRLTVL.

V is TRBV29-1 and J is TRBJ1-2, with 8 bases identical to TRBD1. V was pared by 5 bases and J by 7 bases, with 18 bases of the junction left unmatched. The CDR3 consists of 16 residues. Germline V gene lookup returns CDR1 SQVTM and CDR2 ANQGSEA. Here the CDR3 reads CSVLPPLTGVGFGYTF. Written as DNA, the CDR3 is TGCAGCGTTTTACCCCCGTTGACAGGGGTCGGCTTTGGCTACACCTTC.

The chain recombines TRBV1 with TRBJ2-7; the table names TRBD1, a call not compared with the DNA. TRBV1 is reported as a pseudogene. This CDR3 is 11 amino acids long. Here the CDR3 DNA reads TGCGGAACAGGGTCGCGGCACGAGCAGTACTTC. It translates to CGTGSRHEQYF.

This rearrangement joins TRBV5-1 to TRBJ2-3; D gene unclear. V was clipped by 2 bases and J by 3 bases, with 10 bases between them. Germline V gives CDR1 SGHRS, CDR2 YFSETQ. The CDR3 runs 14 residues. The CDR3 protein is CASSFSSRTDTQYF. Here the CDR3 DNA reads TGCGCCAGCAGCTTCTCTTCCAGGACAGATACGCAGTATTTT.

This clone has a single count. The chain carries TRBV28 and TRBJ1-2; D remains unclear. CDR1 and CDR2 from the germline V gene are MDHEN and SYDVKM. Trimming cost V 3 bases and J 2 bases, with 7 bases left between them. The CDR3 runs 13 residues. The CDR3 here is CASSFDKNYGYTF. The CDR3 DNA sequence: TGTGCCAGCAGTTTTGACAAGAACTATGGCTACACCTTC.

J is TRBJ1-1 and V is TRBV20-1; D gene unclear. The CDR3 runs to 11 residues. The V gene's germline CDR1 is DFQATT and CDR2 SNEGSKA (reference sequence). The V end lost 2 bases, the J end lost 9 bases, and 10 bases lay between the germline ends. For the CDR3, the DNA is TGCAGTGCTAGATCGACACCTCAAGCTTTCTTT. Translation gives CSARSTPQAFF.

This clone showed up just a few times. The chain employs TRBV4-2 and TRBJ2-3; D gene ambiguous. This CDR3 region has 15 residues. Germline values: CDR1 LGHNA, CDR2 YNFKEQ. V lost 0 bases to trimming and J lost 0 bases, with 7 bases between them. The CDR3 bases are TGTGCCAGCAGCCAAGAATGGGCAAGCACAGATACGCAGTATTTT. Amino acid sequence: CASSQEWASTDTQYF.

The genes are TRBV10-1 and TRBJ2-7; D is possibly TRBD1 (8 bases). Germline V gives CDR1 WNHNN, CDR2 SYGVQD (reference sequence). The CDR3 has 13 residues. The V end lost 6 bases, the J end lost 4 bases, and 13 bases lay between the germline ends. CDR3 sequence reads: CASRGGDRYEQYF. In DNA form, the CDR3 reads TGCGCCAGCAGAGGGGGGGACAGGTACGAGCAGTACTTC.

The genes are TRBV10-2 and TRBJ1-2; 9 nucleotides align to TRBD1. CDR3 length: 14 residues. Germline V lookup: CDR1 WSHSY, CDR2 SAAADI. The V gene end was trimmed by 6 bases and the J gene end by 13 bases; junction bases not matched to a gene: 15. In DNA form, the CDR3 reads TGCGCCAGCAGCTTGGGGGGACAGGGAAGGTCGATCACCTTC. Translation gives CASSLGGQGRSITF.

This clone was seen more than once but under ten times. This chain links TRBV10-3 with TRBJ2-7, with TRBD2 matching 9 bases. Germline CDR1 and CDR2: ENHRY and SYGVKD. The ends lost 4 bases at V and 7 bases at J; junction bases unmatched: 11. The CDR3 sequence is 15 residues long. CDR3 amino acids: CAISGAPRGGGEQYF. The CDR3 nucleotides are TGTGCCATCAGTGGCGCGCCGCGGGGGGGCGGAGAGCAGTACTTC.

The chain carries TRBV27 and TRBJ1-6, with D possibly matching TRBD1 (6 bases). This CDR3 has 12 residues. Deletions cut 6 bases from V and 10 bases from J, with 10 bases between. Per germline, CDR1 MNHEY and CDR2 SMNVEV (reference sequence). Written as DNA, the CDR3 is TGTGCCAGCAGCTCTACAGGGTCACCCCTCCACTTT. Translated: CASSSTGSPLHF.

In nucleotides, the CDR3 is TGTGCCAGTTCCACAGACAGGGGGTACGAGCAGTACTTC. Translated, it gives CASSTDRGYEQYF. The J gene is TRBJ2-7, the V gene TRBV19, with 9 bases matching TRBD1. Germline assignment: CDR1 LNHDA and CDR2 SQIVND (reference sequence). The CDR3 runs 13 residues. V shed 8 bases and J 4 bases; nucleotides not matched to a gene: 6.

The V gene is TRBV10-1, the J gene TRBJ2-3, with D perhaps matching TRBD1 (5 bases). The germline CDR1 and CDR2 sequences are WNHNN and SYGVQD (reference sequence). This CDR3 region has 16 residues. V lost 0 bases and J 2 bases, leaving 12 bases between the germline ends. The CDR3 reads CASSESGVVNTDTQYF. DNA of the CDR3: TGCGCCAGCAGTGAGTCAGGGGTGGTCAACACAGATACGCAGTATTTT.

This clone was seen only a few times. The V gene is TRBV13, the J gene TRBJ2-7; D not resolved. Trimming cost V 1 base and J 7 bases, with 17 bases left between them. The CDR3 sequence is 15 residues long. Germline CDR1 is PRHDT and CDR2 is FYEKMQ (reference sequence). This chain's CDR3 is CASSLVLGVAEEQYF. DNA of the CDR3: TGTGCCAGCAGCTTAGTTCTAGGAGTGGCAGAGGAGCAGTACTTC.

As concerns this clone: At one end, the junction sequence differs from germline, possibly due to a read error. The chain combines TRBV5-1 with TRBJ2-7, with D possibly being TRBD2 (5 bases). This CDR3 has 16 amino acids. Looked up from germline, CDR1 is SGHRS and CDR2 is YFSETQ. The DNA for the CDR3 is TGCGCCAGCAGTCCTGTATCCCCGCTAGCCTCCCACGAGCAGTACTTC. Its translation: CASSPVSPLASHEQYF. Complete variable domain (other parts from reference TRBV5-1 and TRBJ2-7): KAGVTQTPRYLIKTRGQQVTLSCSPISGHRSVSWYQQTPGQGLQFLFEYFSETQRNKGNFPGRFSGRQFSNSRSEMNVSTLELGDSALYLCASSPVSPLASHEQYFGPGTRLTVT.